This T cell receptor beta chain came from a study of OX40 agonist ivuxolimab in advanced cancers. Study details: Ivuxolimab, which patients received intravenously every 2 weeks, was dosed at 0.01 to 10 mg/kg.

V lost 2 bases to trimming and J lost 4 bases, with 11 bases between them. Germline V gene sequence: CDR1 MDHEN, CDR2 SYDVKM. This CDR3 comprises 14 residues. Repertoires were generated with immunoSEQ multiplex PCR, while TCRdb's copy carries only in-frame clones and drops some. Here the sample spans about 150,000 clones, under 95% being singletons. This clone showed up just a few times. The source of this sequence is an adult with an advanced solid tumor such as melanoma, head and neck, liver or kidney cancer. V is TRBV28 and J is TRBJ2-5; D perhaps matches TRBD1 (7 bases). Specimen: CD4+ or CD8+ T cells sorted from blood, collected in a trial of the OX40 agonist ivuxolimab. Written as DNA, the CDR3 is TGTGCCAGCAGTTTACAGGGGGGTTCAGAGACCCAGTACTTC. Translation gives CASSLQGGSETQYF. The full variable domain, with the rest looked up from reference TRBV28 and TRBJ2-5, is DVKVTQSSRYLVKRTGEKVFLECVQDMDHENMFWYRQDPGLGLRLIYFSYDVKMKEKGDIPEGYSVSREKKERFSLILESASTNQTSMYLCASSLQGGSETQYFGPGTRLLVL.